A single TCR beta chain is shown here with its context. As yet, its antigen is unknown. The data originate from a study of cytomegalovirus exposure and HLA in healthy donors. Use of 60 Vbeta and 13 Jbeta primers characterized the PCR. This table comes from immunoSEQ multiplex PCR, and its TCRdb copy is limited to in-frame clones, with some not included. The sample holds some 150,000 clones, 60% to 85% seen once. V lost 4 bases and J lost 2, with 15 bases in between. Germline V gives CDR1 LGHNA, CDR2 YSLEER. The CDR3 runs to 15 residues. Findings of the study overall: What a later analysis reportedly showed was that an Asian-associated ancestry cluster had fewer N-insertions than the approximately 700-donor mean. On later analysis, the bulk of CMV-associated TCR beta chains appeared to be HLA-restricted. Some segments of the V type, notably TRBV6-2 and TRBV6-3, were excluded as indistinguishable.

V usage is TRBV4-3 and J usage is TRBJ2-7; a weak D match, TRBD1 (7 bases). The receptor was isolated from a female donor in good health and CMV-seronegative. Sequencing was done on a sample of PBMCs. CDR3 sequence (DNA): TGCGCCAGCAGCCCGAGGGGGGACAGTACCTACGAGCAGTACTTC. This codes for CASSPRGDSTYEQYF.